This T cell receptor beta chain emerged from a study of PD-1 blockade in classical Hodgkin lymphoma. V lost 6 bases, J lost 3 bases, and 7 bases stayed unmatched. Germline CDR1 is SNHLY and CDR2 is FYNNEI. CDR3 length: 15 amino acids. Time point noted: cycle 4 day 1 (C4D1), after 6 weeks of nivolumab. With no exception, relapse followed autologous stem cell transplantation in all patients, and brentuximab vedotin exposure varied. This table comes from immunoSEQ multiplex PCR, and its TCRdb copy is limited to in-frame clones, with some not included. The sample has around 50,000 clones, about 75% seen once. Study-level points and caveats: Complete responders started with a diversity level that resembled newly diagnosed patients at baseline. At C4D1, TCR diversity had climbed significantly for CD4+ cells, though not for CD8+ cells. Sources of repertoire differences remain undefined, possibly disease activity or prior therapy.

With regard to this clone: The antigen is undetermined.

Material: peripheral blood mononuclear cells (PBMCs), obtained before the fourth cycle of nivolumab. The chain combines TRBV2 with TRBJ2-2; TRBD1 aligns across 7 bases. The source is a human donor with classical Hodgkin lymphoma. CDR3 loop: CASSGRDRYTGELFF. DNA for the CDR3: TGTGCCAGCAGCGGCCGGGACAGATACACCGGGGAGCTGTTTTTT.